These 30 T cell receptor beta chains came from one sample sequenced in a study of blood T cell repertoires in COVID-19. The method was immunoSEQ multiplex PCR; TCRdb's version includes in-frame clones alone and lacks a portion of them. The sample has 250,000 to 300,000 clones, under 95% seen once. The sequencing input was PBMCs or T cells enriched from blood (not recorded which). All receptors come from a middle-aged woman with acute COVID-19.

This chain uses TRBV27 with TRBJ1-2; perhaps TRBD1 as D (5 bases). The CDR3 runs to 14 residues. V was trimmed by 4 bases and J by 2 bases, leaving 11 bases between them. Per germline, CDR1 MNHEY and CDR2 SMNVEV (reference sequence). The CDR3 is CASSSGGTNYGYTF. CDR3 coding DNA: TGTGCCAGCAGTTCCGGCGGGACGAACTATGGCTACACCTTC.

This chain connects TRBV7-9 to TRBJ2-7; 7 nucleotides align to TRBD2. Germline trimming cut 3 bases from V and 6 bases from J; bases unmatched to any gene: 5. In germline, CDR1 is SEHNR, CDR2 FQNEAQ (reference sequence). The CDR3 consists of 13 residues. DNA for the CDR3: TGTGCCAGCAGCTTCCCGACTAGCACCGAGCAGTACTTC. Protein product: CASSFPTSTEQYF. Variable domain in full (rest from reference TRBV7-9 and TRBJ2-7): DTGVSQNPRHKITKRGQNVTFRCDPISEHNRLYWYRQTLGQGPEFLTYFQNEAQLEKSRLLSDRFSAERPKGSFSTLEIQRTEQGDSAMYLCASSFPTSTEQYFGPGTRLTVT.

The chain has TRBV19 and TRBJ2-6; D is uncertain. The CDR3 consists of 15 residues. Trimming removed 2 bases at V and 0 bases at J, with 5 bases between. The germline V gene has CDR1 LNHDA and CDR2 SQIVND (reference sequence). CDR3 sequence: CASSIPSSGANVLTF. CDR3 in DNA: TGTGCCAGTAGTATACCGAGCTCTGGGGCCAACGTCCTGACTTTC.

The chain carries TRBV7-9 and TRBJ1-4; the match to TRBD1 covers 7 bases. Germline V lookup: CDR1 SEHNR, CDR2 FQNEAQ (reference sequence). V was clipped by 5 bases and J by 11 bases; unmatched bases: 11. The CDR3 contains 14 residues. CDR3 DNA sequence: TGTGCCAGCAGCCAGGGGGAGGCGGCCGGGAAACTGTTTTTT. This sequence encodes CASSQGEAAGKLFF.

The gene calls are TRBV7-9 and TRBJ1-2, with 8 bases that match TRBD1. J was trimmed by 2 bases and V by 6 bases; bases with no gene match: 5. The CDR3 spans 14 residues. The V gene's germline CDR1 is SEHNR and CDR2 FQNEAQ (reference sequence). As DNA, the CDR3 is TGTGCCAGCAGACCAGGGGGCGCGAACTATGGCTACACCTTC. Translation gives CASRPGGANYGYTF.

This sequence joins TRBV7-9 and TRBJ1-2, with 7 bases matching TRBD1. With 0 bases clipped from V and 4 bases from J, the junction kept 2 bases outside the gene matches. Germline-derived CDR1 and CDR2 are SEHNR and FQNEAQ (reference sequence). The length of the CDR3 is 14 residues. CDR3: CASSLADRVYGYTF. In DNA form, the CDR3 reads TGTGCCAGCAGCTTAGCCGACAGGGTCTATGGCTACACCTTC. Using reference TRBV7-9 and TRBJ1-2 for the parts outside the CDR3, the full variable domain is DTGVSQNPRHKITKRGQNVTFRCDPISEHNRLYWYRQTLGQGPEFLTYFQNEAQLEKSRLLSDRFSAERPKGSFSTLEIQRTEQGDSAMYLCASSLADRVYGYTFGSGTRLTVV.

Here the CDR3 reads CASSGIAGQETQYF. The CDR3, as DNA: TGTGCCAGCAGTGGGATAGCGGGGCAAGAGACCCAGTACTTC. V usage is TRBV2 and J usage is TRBJ2-5; 8 nucleotides align to TRBD2. Germline CDR1 reads SNHLY; CDR2 reads FYNNEI. The CDR3 runs 14 residues. After removal of 4 bases from V and 2 bases from J, the junction contained 3 bases not matched to a gene.

The chain has TRBV7-9 and TRBJ2-7, with 9 bases lining up with TRBD2. CDR1 is SEHNR and CDR2 is FQNEAQ in the germline V gene (reference sequence). J was trimmed by 4 bases and V by 3 bases; bases with no gene match: 10. The CDR3 is 16 amino acids. The chain's CDR3 is CASSLGASGTVYEQYF. CDR3 coding DNA: TGTGCCAGCAGCTTGGGGGCTAGCGGGACGGTTTACGAGCAGTACTTC.

The V call is TRBV7-3, the J call TRBJ2-1, with D tentatively TRBD2 (6 bases). CDR1 is SGHTA, CDR2 FQGTGA, per germline. CDR3 length: 15 residues. Trimming pared 2 bases from V and 6 bases from J, leaving 14 bases between. The CDR3: CASSLGRERGNEQFF. The CDR3 DNA reads TGTGCCAGCAGCTTAGGACGGGAGAGGGGCAATGAGCAGTTCTTC.

The rearrangement joins TRBV4-1 to TRBJ1-1; possibly TRBD1 for D (6 bases). CDR3 length equals 14 residues. The V end lost 4 bases, the J end lost 3 bases, and 12 bases lay between the germline ends. The germline V gene encodes CDR1 MGHRA and CDR2 YSYEKL. The CDR3 region is CASSLSAGDTEAFF. The CDR3 nucleotides read TGCGCCAGCAGCCTCTCGGCAGGGGACACTGAAGCTTTCTTT.

The chain combines TRBV18 with TRBJ1-5, with D maybe TRBD1 (5 bases). Germline V gene lookup returns CDR1 KGHSH and CDR2 LQKENI. The V gene lost 6 bases and the J gene lost 0 bases, with 12 bases spanning the gap. This CDR3 has 15 amino acids. Here the CDR3 reads CASSGGGNSNQPQHF. CDR3 coding DNA: TGTGCCAGCTCCGGCGGGGGTAATAGCAATCAGCCCCAGCATTTT.

The chain links TRBV5-1 to TRBJ2-7, with 11 positions matching TRBD1. V was pared by 4 bases and J by 1 base, with 4 bases of the junction left unmatched. The CDR3 runs 15 residues. Looked up from germline, CDR1 is SGHRS and CDR2 is YFSETQ. The DNA of the CDR3 is TGCGCCAGCAGCCTCGGACAGGGGGCTTCCTACGAGCAGTACTTC. Protein sequence: CASSLGQGASYEQYF.

The chain recombines TRBV5-5 with TRBJ2-7, with 7 bases that match TRBD1. The germline V gene encodes CDR1 SGHKS and CDR2 YYEKEE (reference sequence). This CDR3 region has 14 residues. The V and J ends lost 4 bases and 4 bases, in that order; junction bases with no gene match: 8. The CDR3 loop reads CASSPGGTAYEQYF. The CDR3 nucleotides read TGTGCCAGCAGCCCTGGTGGGACAGCGTACGAGCAGTACTTC.

The chain is built from TRBV24-1 and TRBJ2-6; 8 nucleotides match TRBD1. V dropped 4 bases and J dropped 1; count of bases not matched to a gene: 2. This CDR3 contains 16 residues. Germline lookup yields CDR1 KGHDR and CDR2 SFDVKD. Here the CDR3 reads CATSDWTGSGANVLTF. CDR3 coding DNA: TGTGCCACCAGTGACTGGACAGGGTCTGGGGCCAACGTCCTGACTTTC.

The chain recombines TRBV2 with TRBJ2-7, with TRBD2 identical over 15 bases. J was trimmed by 5 bases and V by 6 bases; bases with no gene match: 5. CDR3 length: 15 residues. Germline-derived CDR1 and CDR2 are SNHLY and FYNNEI. This chain's CDR3 is CASSQGTSGGHEQYF. The DNA for the CDR3 is TGTGCCAGCAGCCAAGGGACTAGCGGGGGGCACGAGCAGTACTTC.

The chain has TRBV4-1 and TRBJ1-1; D gene uncertain. This CDR3 comprises 15 residues. Germline-derived CDR1 and CDR2 are MGHRA and YSYEKL. V was cut by 4 bases and J by 1 base, with 13 bases left in between. The CDR3 DNA reads as TGCGCCAGCAGCCGCGGCTCCGAAGAGAACACTGAAGCTTTCTTT. Residues: CASSRGSEENTEAFF.

The chain recombines TRBV4-2 with TRBJ1-2; TRBD1 aligns across 9 bases. The CDR3 contains 16 residues. CDR1 is LGHNA, CDR2 YNFKEQ, per germline. Trimming at V came to 0 bases and at J to 7 bases, leaving 9 bases not matched to a gene. The chain's CDR3 is CASSQDTSDRGAGYTF. CDR3 sequence (DNA): TGTGCCAGCAGCCAAGATACCTCGGACAGGGGTGCTGGCTACACCTTC.

The chain has TRBV5-1 and TRBJ2-1, with TRBD2 matching over 9 bases. V trimming: 4 bases; J trimming: 7 bases; junction bases outside the gene matches: 18. The CDR3 covers 18 residues. The germline gives CDR1 SGHRS, CDR2 YFSETQ. CDR3 sequence reads: CASSRDLWGSGRMNEQFF. Here the CDR3 DNA reads TGCGCCAGCAGCCGGGACCTCTGGGGTAGCGGGAGAATGAATGAGCAGTTCTTC.

The chain couples TRBV7-9 to TRBJ2-5, with D unresolved. V dropped 6 bases and J dropped 5 bases, with 10 bases sitting between them. CDR3 size: 12 residues. Germline CDR1 is SEHNR and CDR2 is FQNEAQ (reference sequence). The CDR3 nucleotides read TGTGCCAGCAGTCCCGCTACGGAGACCCAGTACTTC. This sequence encodes CASSPATETQYF. The full variable domain, with the rest looked up from reference TRBV7-9 and TRBJ2-5, is DTGVSQNPRHKITKRGQNVTFRCDPISEHNRLYWYRQTLGQGPEFLTYFQNEAQLEKSRLLSDRFSAERPKGSFSTLEIQRTEQGDSAMYLCASSPATETQYFGPGTRLLVL.

The chain links TRBV7-2 to TRBJ2-1; 10 bases fit TRBD2. J lost 10 bases, V lost 2 bases, and 5 bases had no gene match. Germline V gene lookup returns CDR1 SGHTA and CDR2 FQGNSA. The CDR3 loop spans 14 amino acids. CDR3 residues: CASSLMPGLAEQFF. As DNA, the CDR3 is TGTGCCAGCAGCTTAATGCCGGGACTAGCGGAGCAGTTCTTC.

A single count supports this clone. The V gene is TRBV10-3, the J gene TRBJ2-5; 11 bases align to TRBD2. The CDR3 runs 14 residues. Germline CDR1 reads ENHRY; CDR2 reads SYGVKD. V lost 4 bases and J lost 4; bases outside the gene matches: 2. This chain's CDR3 is CAISAGTSGETQYF. Here the CDR3 DNA reads TGTGCCATCAGTGCGGGGACTAGCGGAGAGACCCAGTACTTC.

The CDR3 DNA reads as TGTGCCAGCAGCAAAAGCGCAGGACAGGGATTAGTCGGCGGCATTAGAAAAAGGAAAAACATTCAGTACTTC. This encodes CASSKSAGQGLVGGIRKRKNIQYF. The chain has TRBV21-1 and TRBJ2-4; the table's D call of TRBD1 was not tested on the DNA. TRBV21-1 is a documented pseudogene. The CDR3 runs 24 residues.

The rearrangement uses TRBV7-9 and TRBJ1-4, with 8 bases aligning to TRBD1. The junction had 5 bases not matched to a gene; V was cut back by 6 bases and J by 8 bases. The CDR3 consists of 13 residues. Germline V gene data show CDR1 as SEHNR and CDR2 as FQNEAQ (reference sequence). The CDR3 protein is CASSQGAGEKLFF. CDR3 bases: TGTGCCAGCAGTCAGGGGGCAGGGGAAAAACTGTTTTTT.

This clone was seen only a few times. This chain joins TRBV7-8 and TRBJ1-2; D is unclear. The CDR3 runs to 13 residues. Trimming pared 5 bases from V and 5 bases from J, leaving 12 bases between. CDR1 is SGHVS and CDR2 is FQNEAQ in the germline V gene. CDR3 amino acids: CASSPIGLYGYTF. CDR3 bases: TGTGCCAGCAGCCCTATCGGACTATATGGCTACACCTTC.

As concerns this clone: The sample holds other DNA sequences that translate to the same CDR3. This rearrangement joins TRBV5-1 to TRBJ2-3; D is unclear. The CDR3 covers 11 residues. V was cut by 1 base and J by 6 bases, with 3 bases left in between. The germline V gene has CDR1 SGHRS and CDR2 YFSETQ. The CDR3 DNA is TGCGCCAGCAGCTTGACTGATACGCAGTATTTT. This sequence encodes CASSLTDTQYF.

The chain has TRBV14 and TRBJ2-1, with 12 bases fitting TRBD2. Germline trimming cut 8 bases from V and 2 bases from J; bases unmatched to any gene: 16. The CDR3 contains 19 residues. Germline CDR1 is SGHDN and CDR2 is FVKESK. The CDR3: CASSPEASGRAWAYNEQFF. The DNA of the CDR3 is TGTGCCAGCTCCCCAGAGGCTAGCGGGAGGGCATGGGCCTACAATGAGCAGTTCTTC.

The gene calls are TRBV11-3 and TRBJ2-1; no firm D call. This CDR3 contains 11 residues. V gave up 5 bases and J gave up 8 bases, with 7 bases separating them. In germline, CDR1 is SGHNT, CDR2 YENEEA. The chain's CDR3 is CASSRGDEQFF. The DNA of the CDR3 is TGTGCCAGCAGCCGTGGAGATGAGCAGTTCTTC.

This clone showed up just once. The rearrangement uses TRBV3-1 (or the pseudogene TRBV3-2) and TRBJ1-1; possibly TRBD1 for D (6 bases). V lost 3 bases and J 4 bases, leaving 12 bases between the germline ends. Germline values: CDR1 LGHDT, CDR2 YNNKEL (reference sequence). The CDR3 has 14 amino acids. The CDR3 DNA reads TGTGCCAGCAGCCAGTCCAGGGGACCCACTGAAGCTTTCTTT. Translating gives CASSQSRGPTEAFF.

This clone was seen only once. The chain joins TRBV5-6 to TRBJ2-5; 7 nucleotides agree with TRBD2. The CDR3 runs 15 residues. Germline lookup yields CDR1 SGHDT and CDR2 YYEEEE. V lost 1 base to trimming and J lost 5 bases; unmatched junction nucleotides: 8. The CDR3 bases are TGTGCCAGCAGCTTGAGGGGCGGGAGTGGGGAGACCCAGTACTTC. It encodes CASSLRGGSGETQYF.

The rearrangement joins TRBV6-5 to TRBJ1-2; D perhaps matches TRBD1 (5 bases). The CDR3 length is 15 residues. V lost 2 bases and J 1 base, leaving 11 bases between the germline ends. Germline CDR1 reads MNHEY; CDR2 reads SVGAGI. The CDR3 nucleotides are TGTGCCAGCAGTTACCTGGCAGGGAATAACTATGGCTACACCTTC. Encoded protein: CASSYLAGNNYGYTF.